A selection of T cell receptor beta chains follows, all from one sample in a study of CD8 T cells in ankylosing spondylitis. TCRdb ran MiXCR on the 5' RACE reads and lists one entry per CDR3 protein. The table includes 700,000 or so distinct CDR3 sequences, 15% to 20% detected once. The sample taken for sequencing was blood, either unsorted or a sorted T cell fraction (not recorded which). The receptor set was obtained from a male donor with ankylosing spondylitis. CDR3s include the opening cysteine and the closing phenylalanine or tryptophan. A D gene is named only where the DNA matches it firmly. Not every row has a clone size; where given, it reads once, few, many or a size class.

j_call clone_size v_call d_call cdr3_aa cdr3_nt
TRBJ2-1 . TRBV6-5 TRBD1 CASSYGTGLNEQFF TGTGCCAGCAGTTACGGGACAGGGCTGAATGAGCAGTTCTTC
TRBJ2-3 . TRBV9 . CASSATGLITDTQYF TGTGCCAGCAGCGCAACAGGATTAATCACAGATACGCAGTATTTT
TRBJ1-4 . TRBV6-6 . CASSYSTHEKLFF TGTGCCAGCAGTTACTCGACACACGAAAAACTGTTTTTT
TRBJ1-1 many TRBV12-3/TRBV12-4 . CASSHGGSEAFF TGTGCCAGCAGCCACGGTGGCTCTGAAGCTTTCTTT
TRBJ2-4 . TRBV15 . CATSRDPRGENIQYF TGTGCCACCAGCAGAGATCCTAGGGGCGAAAACATTCAGTACTTC
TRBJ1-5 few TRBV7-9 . CASSLDWDLEQHF TGTGCCAGCAGCTTAGATTGGGACTTAGAACAGCATTTT
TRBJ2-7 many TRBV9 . CASSGHRRPSYEQYF TGTGCCAGCAGCGGGCATCGACGCCCATCCTACGAGCAGTACTTC
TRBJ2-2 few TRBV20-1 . CSATHSGTSNTGELFF TGCAGTGCTACCCACTCCGGGACTTCGAACACCGGGGAGCTGTTTTTT
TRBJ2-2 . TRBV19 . CASSISPRVSGELFF TGTGCCAGTAGTATCTCTCCCAGGGTATCCGGGGAGCTGTTTTTT
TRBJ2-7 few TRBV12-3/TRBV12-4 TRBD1 CASSQGTGGFDEQYF TGTGCCAGCAGCCAAGGGACAGGGGGCTTCGACGAGCAGTACTTC
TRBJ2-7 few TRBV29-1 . CSGFDRSSYEQYF TGCAGCGGCTTTGACAGGAGCTCCTACGAGCAGTACTTC
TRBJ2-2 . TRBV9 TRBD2 CASSGRSGRMSGELFF TGTGCCAGCAGCGGACGTAGCGGGAGGATGTCCGGGGAGCTGTTTTTT
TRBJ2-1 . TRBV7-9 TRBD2 CASSWAAGGIYNEQFF TGTGCCAGCAGCTGGGCGGCGGGGGGTATCTACAATGAGCAGTTCTTC
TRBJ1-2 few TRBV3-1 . CASSPGAPAGYTF TGTGCCAGCAGCCCCGGGGCTCCTGCTGGCTACACCTTC
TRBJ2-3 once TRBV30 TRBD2 CAWSARRGGTDTQYF TGTGCCTGGAGTGCACGGCGGGGGGGCACAGATACGCAGTATTTT
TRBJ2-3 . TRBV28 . CASSLVLVPESKTDTQYF TGTGCCAGCAGTTTGGTCCTAGTTCCAGAAAGTAAAACAGATACGCAGTATTTT
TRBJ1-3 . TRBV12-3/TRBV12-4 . CASRALGVDTIYF TGTGCCAGCAGGGCCCTGGGGGTGGACACCATATATTTT
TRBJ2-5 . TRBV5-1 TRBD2 CASSYSGVYQETQYF TGCGCCAGCAGCTACAGCGGGGTGTACCAAGAGACCCAGTACTTC